This passage covers 14 T cell receptor beta chains from one sample sequenced in a study of CD8 T cells in ankylosing spondylitis. One entry per CDR3 protein results from TCRdb running MiXCR on the 5' RACE reads. The table shows about 24,000 distinct CDR3 sequences, with roughly 13% occurring only once. The specimen sequenced was blood. Source of these receptors: a male donor with ankylosing spondylitis or in good health (not recorded which).

J is TRBJ2-1 and V is TRBV12-3 or TRBV12-4; TRBD1 might be the D (5 bases). The germline V and J ends were trimmed by 6 bases and 6 bases, with 9 bases remaining between them. The CDR3 runs to 12 residues. CDR3 bases: TGTGCCAGCAGAGTCAGGGCCAATGAGCAGTTCTTC. It encodes CASRVRANEQFF.

This rearrangement joins TRBV4-3 to TRBJ2-5; unclear D gene. The V and J ends lost 3 bases and 2 bases respectively, with 7 bases between them. CDR1 is LGHNA, CDR2 YSLEER, per germline. There are 13 residues in the CDR3. CDR3 sequence reads: CASSQRIQETQYF. CDR3 in DNA: TGCGCCAGCAGCCAGAGAATACAAGAGACCCAGTACTTC.

The chain joins TRBV29-1 to TRBJ2-1; no clear D gene. There are 11 residues in the CDR3. Germline V gives CDR1 SQVTM, CDR2 ANQGSEA. The ends were cut back, 4 bases at V and 7 bases at J, with 8 bases in the middle. CDR3 residues: CSVGSGNEQFF. CDR3 DNA: TGCAGCGTTGGGTCTGGGAATGAGCAGTTCTTC.

This clonotype was recorded at least ten times. The chain has TRBV6-1 and TRBJ2-1; 11 bases line up with TRBD2. This CDR3 contains 14 residues. V gave up 7 bases and J gave up 5 bases; unmatched junction bases: 4. Germline CDR1 reads MNHNS; CDR2 reads SASEGT. The DNA for the CDR3 is TGTGCCAGCACGACTAGCGGGATTCACAATGAGCAGTTCTTC. Residues: CASTTSGIHNEQFF.

This clonotype has at least ten counts. The chain uses TRBV20-1 and TRBJ2-3, with 12 bases matching TRBD2. The V and J ends lost 1 base and 3 bases, in that order; junction bases with no gene match: 2. Germline assignment: CDR1 DFQATT and CDR2 SNEGSKA (reference sequence). The CDR3 totals 15 residues. CDR3 DNA: TGCAGTGCTAGAGGGACTAGCGGGGCTACAGATACGCAGTATTTT. It specifies CSARGTSGATDTQYF.

In this sample, this clonotype turned up a few times. This chain joins TRBV20-1 and TRBJ1-4; D remains ambiguous. V was shortened by 5 bases and J by 0 bases, with 10 bases between the two germline ends. The CDR3 loop spans 14 amino acids. Germline V gives CDR1 DFQATT, CDR2 SNEGSKA (reference sequence). The CDR3 loop is CSASVISTNEKLFF. The CDR3 coding sequence is TGCAGTGCTTCGGTAATTTCAACTAATGAAAAACTGTTTTTT.

This clonotype was seen many times. This rearrangement joins TRBV12-3 or TRBV12-4 to TRBJ2-3; 7 bases match TRBD2. After removal of 4 bases from V and 1 base from J, the junction contained 5 bases not matched to a gene. The CDR3 consists of 15 residues. CDR3 DNA: TGTGCCAGCAGTTATGGGGGGGTGGGCACAGATACGCAGTATTTT. It codes for CASSYGGVGTDTQYF.

This clonotype was recorded at least ten times. A read error may account for a junction end that differs from germline. J is TRBJ2-5 and V is TRBV6-5, with 8 bases that match TRBD1. The CDR3 loop spans 16 amino acids. Per germline, CDR1 MNHEY and CDR2 SVGAGI. CDR3 region: CASGYPTGQGGQTQYF. CDR3 DNA sequence: TGTGCCAGCGGTTACCCCACCGGACAGGGCGGTCAGACCCAGTACTTC.

This clonotype has at least ten counts. The chain employs TRBV7-9 and TRBJ1-2; no reliable D call. This CDR3 has 14 residues. Deletions cut 5 bases from V and 7 bases from J, with 17 bases between. Germline-derived CDR1 and CDR2 are SEHNR and FQNEAQ (reference sequence). The CDR3 sequence is CASSPAGSRFGYTF. The DNA of the CDR3 is TGTGCCAGCAGCCCAGCAGGCTCCCGTTTTGGCTACACCTTC.

The table lists this clonotype with many counts. The chain has TRBV5-1 and TRBJ2-5; 9 positions match TRBD1. J gave up 2 bases and V 4 bases, and 6 bases lay outside the gene matches. This CDR3 has 15 residues. In germline, CDR1 is SGHRS, CDR2 YFSETQ. CDR3 sequence reads: CASSEGQGLQETQYF. As DNA, the CDR3 is TGCGCCAGCAGCGAGGGACAGGGCCTACAAGAGACCCAGTACTTC.

There are many counts of this clonotype. This sequence joins TRBV20-1 and TRBJ2-5; 9 bases map to TRBD1. Germline CDR1 DFQATT, CDR2 SNEGSKA (reference sequence). The length of the CDR3 is 15 residues. V shed 2 bases and J 2 bases; nucleotides not matched to a gene: 6. The CDR3 coding sequence is TGCAGTGCTAGACAACCGGGACAGGGACAAGAGACCCAGTACTTC. Translation gives CSARQPGQGQETQYF.

This clonotype was counted at least ten times. V and J are TRBV27 and TRBJ2-1; maybe TRBD2 (6 bases). The germline CDR1 and CDR2 sequences are MNHEY and SMNVEV (reference sequence). The V and J ends lost 5 bases and 9 bases respectively, with 14 bases between them. The CDR3 runs 13 residues. The CDR3 DNA is TGTGCCAGCAGTCCGCGGGGAGGCGGTGAGCAGTTCTTC. Translating gives CASSPRGGGEQFF.

This clonotype showed up just a few times. The chain carries TRBV6-5 and TRBJ2-5; 8 positions match TRBD1. CDR3 length: 12 residues. The ends lost 8 bases at V and 5 bases at J; junction bases unmatched: 4. Germline CDR1 is MNHEY and CDR2 is SVGAGI. The DNA of the CDR3 is TGTGCCAGCTCTCAGGGGGCCGAGACCCAGTACTTC. Translated: CASSQGAETQYF.

This chain links TRBV20-1 with TRBJ1-5; TRBD1 matches at 7 bases. CDR1 is DFQATT, CDR2 SNEGSKA, per germline (reference sequence). This CDR3 comprises 12 residues. V lost 3 bases, J lost 8 bases, and 4 bases stayed unmatched. The CDR3 DNA sequence: TGCAGTGCTAGTGGGCAGGGGGAGCCCCAGCATTTT. This codes for CSASGQGEPQHF.